This T cell receptor beta chain was captured in a study of siplizumab effects on memory and regulatory T cells. The study's findings and limits: Siplizumab, the agent tested, significantly reduced alloreactive sequences traceable to unstimulated CD4+ memory cells.

CDR1 is LGHNA, CDR2 YSLEER, per germline. The length of the CDR3 is 13 residues. V lost 0 bases, J lost 8 bases, and 2 bases stayed unmatched. This clone was detected only once. Its target is unknown. The protocol was immunoSEQ multiplex PCR, while the TCRdb copy is restricted to in-frame clones and leaves out a portion. In the table there are 98,000 or so clones, roughly 92% of which are singletons. The sequence was obtained from a human donor in good health. The rearrangement links TRBV4-3 to TRBJ1-2; TRBD1 matches at 8 bases. The sequenced sample consisted of Tregs sorted from blood. The CDR3 loop is CASSQETGDGYTF. The CDR3 nucleotides are TGCGCCAGCAGCCAAGAGACAGGGGACGGCTACACCTTC.